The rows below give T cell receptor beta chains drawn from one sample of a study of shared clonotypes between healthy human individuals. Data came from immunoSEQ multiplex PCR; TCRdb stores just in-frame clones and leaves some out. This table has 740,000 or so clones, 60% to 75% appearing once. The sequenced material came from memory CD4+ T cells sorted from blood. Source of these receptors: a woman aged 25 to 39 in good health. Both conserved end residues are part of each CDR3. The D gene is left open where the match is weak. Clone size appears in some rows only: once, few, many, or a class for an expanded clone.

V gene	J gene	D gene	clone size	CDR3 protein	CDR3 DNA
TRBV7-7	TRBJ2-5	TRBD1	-	CASSLGTGGQETQYF	TGTGCCAGCAGCTTGGGGACAGGGGGACAAGAGACCCAGTACTTC
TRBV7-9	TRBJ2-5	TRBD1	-	CASSSQGPTQYF	TGTGCCAGCAGCTCACAGGGGCCTACCCAGTACTTC
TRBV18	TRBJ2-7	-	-	CASSPIGSREQYF	TGTGCCAGCTCACCAATAGGATCTCGCGAGCAGTACTTC
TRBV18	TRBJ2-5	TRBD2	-	CASSPGLQLAGGLTSQETQYF	TGTGCCAGCTCACCGGGGCTACAACTAGCGGGAGGACTGACGAGCCAAGAGACCCAGTACTTC
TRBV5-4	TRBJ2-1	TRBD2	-	CASSRGLAGKLEQFF	TGTGCCAGCAGCAGGGGACTAGCGGGAAAGTTGGAGCAGTTCTTC
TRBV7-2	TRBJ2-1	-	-	CASSLAGPHNEQFF	TGTGCCAGCAGCTTAGCGGGTCCTCACAATGAGCAGTTCTTC
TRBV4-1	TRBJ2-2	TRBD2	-	CASSQVPGLAGLANTGELFF	TGCGCCAGCAGCCAAGTACCGGGACTAGCGGGACTGGCCAACACCGGGGAGCTGTTTTTT
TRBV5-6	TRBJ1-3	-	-	CASSLSGGVMSSGNTIYF	TGTGCCAGCAGCTTGTCTGGGGGGGTAATGAGCTCTGGAAACACCATATATTTT
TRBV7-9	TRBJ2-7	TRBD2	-	CASSLGSGRDYEQYF	TGTGCCAGCAGCTTAGGTAGCGGGAGAGACTACGAGCAGTACTTC
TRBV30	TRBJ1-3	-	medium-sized	CAWTVGRWGISF	TGTGCCTGGACGGTGGGTCGTTGGGGGATAAGCTTT
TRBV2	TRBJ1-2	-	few	CASSPVQVYGYTF	TGTGCCAGCAGCCCAGTTCAGGTCTATGGCTACACCTTC
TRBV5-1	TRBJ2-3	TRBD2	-	CASSLGSIAGGGADTQYF	TGCGCCAGCAGCTTGGGATCAATAGCGGGAGGAGGAGCAGATACGCAGTATTTT
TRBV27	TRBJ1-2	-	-	CASSPQGQGIYGYTF	TGTGCCAGCAGTCCCCAGGGGCAGGGGATCTATGGCTACACCTTC
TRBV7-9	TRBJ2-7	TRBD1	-	CASSPGAGTGVYEQYF	TGTGCCAGCAGCCCCGGGGCCGGGACAGGGGTCTACGAGCAGTACTTC
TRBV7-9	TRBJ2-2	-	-	CASSPTANTGELFF	TGTGCCAGCAGCCCGACAGCGAACACCGGGGAGCTGTTTTTT
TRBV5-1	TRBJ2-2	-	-	CASSSSEGISGELFF	TGCGCCAGCAGCTCTTCTGAAGGGATCTCCGGGGAGCTGTTTTTT
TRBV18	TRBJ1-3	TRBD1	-	CASSDRTGATNTIYF	TGTGCCAGCTCGGATAGGACAGGGGCTACCAACACCATATATTTT
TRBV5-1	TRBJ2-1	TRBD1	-	CASSLQGTGGYNEQFF	TGCGCCAGCAGCTTGCAAGGGACAGGGGGCTACAATGAGCAGTTCTTC
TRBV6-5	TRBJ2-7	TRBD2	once	CASSSQTSGRLYEQYF	TGTGCCAGCAGTTCCCAAACTAGCGGGAGGCTGTACGAGCAGTACTTC
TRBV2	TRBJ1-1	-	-	CASSRGQNTEAFF	TGTGCCAGCAGTCGGGGACAGAACACTGAAGCTTTCTTT
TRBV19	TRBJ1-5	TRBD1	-	CASGDRGRMGGQPQHF	TGTGCCAGTGGGGACAGGGGGCGAATGGGCGGTCAGCCCCAGCATTTT
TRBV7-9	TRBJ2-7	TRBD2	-	CASSPRTSSEQYF	TGTGCCAGCAGCCCGAGGACTAGTAGCGAGCAGTACTTC
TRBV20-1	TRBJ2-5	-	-	CSADLGETQYF	TGCAGTGCTGACCTCGGGGAGACCCAGTACTTC
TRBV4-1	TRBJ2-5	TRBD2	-	CASSQYRLAGGEETQYF	TGCGCCAGCAGCCAATACAGACTAGCGGGAGGTGAAGAGACCCAGTACTTC
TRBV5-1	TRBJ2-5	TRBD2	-	CASSLGILAGGGQETQYF	TGCGCCAGCAGCTTGGGTATCCTAGCGGGAGGAGGACAAGAGACCCAGTACTTC
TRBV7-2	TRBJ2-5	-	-	CASSRAHMGETQYF	TGTGCCAGCAGCAGGGCCCATATGGGAGAGACCCAGTACTTC
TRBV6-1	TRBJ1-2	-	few	CASSKATNYGYTF	TGTGCCAGCAGTAAGGCCACAAACTATGGCTACACCTTC
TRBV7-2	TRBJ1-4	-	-	CASSLAGPATNEKLFF	TGTGCCAGCAGCTTAGCAGGTCCGGCAACTAATGAAAAACTGTTTTTT
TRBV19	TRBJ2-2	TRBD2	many	CASSPRLAGVGELFF	TGTGCCAGTAGTCCTAGACTAGCGGGAGTCGGGGAGCTGTTTTTT
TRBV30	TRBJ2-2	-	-	CAWSILSGELFF	TGTGCCTGGAGTATCCTGAGCGGGGAGCTGTTTTTT
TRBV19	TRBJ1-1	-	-	CASRGPALGNTEAFF	TGTGCCAGTCGCGGACCGGCCCTGGGGAACACTGAAGCTTTCTTT
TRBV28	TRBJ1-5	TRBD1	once	CATDREGNQPQHF	TGTGCCACCGACAGGGAGGGGAATCAGCCCCAGCATTTT
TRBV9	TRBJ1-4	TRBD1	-	CASSSGQGVEKLFF	TGTGCCAGCAGCTCAGGACAGGGTGTTGAAAAACTGTTTTTT
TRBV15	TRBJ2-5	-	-	CATSRDSQLGAETQYF	TGTGCCACCAGCAGAGATTCCCAACTAGGAGCAGAGACCCAGTACTTC
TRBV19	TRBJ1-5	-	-	CASSHPAAAQHF	TGTGCCAGTAGCCATCCCGCGGCAGCCCAGCATTTT
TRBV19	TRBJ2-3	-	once	CASSFFYRENTQYF	TGTGCCAGTAGTTTCTTCTACAGGGAAAATACGCAGTATTTT
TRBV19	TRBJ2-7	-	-	CASSLLGGDNEQYF	TGTGCCAGTAGCCTCCTGGGGGGGGACAACGAGCAGTACTTC
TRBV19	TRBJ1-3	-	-	CASSMAGQYSGNTIYF	TGTGCCAGTAGTATGGCGGGACAATACTCTGGAAACACCATATATTTT
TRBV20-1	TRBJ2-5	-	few	CSADQETQYF	TGCAGTGCTGACCAAGAGACCCAGTACTTC
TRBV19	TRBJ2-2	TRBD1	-	CASSRAGQGLGELFF	TGTGCCAGTAGTAGGGCGGGACAGGGGCTCGGGGAGCTGTTTTTT
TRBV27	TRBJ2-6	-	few	CASTISVRSNVLTF	TGTGCCAGCACCATCAGTGTCAGGTCCAACGTCCTGACTTTC
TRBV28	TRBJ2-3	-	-	CASSLTRIVSTDTQYF	TGTGCCAGCAGTTTAACTCGGATTGTTAGCACAGATACGCAGTATTTT
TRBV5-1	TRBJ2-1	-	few	CASSLVVPNEQFF	TGCGCCAGCAGCTTGGTTGTGCCGAATGAGCAGTTCTTC
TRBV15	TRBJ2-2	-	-	CATRSVFRGTGELFF	TGTGCCACCAGATCGGTTTTTCGGGGAACCGGGGAGCTGTTTTTT
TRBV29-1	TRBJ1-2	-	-	CSVEDNRALYGYTF	TGCAGCGTTGAAGATAATAGGGCACTCTATGGCTACACCTTC
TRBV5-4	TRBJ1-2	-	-	CASSLAAGLNYGYTF	TGTGCCAGCAGCTTGGCCGCGGGGTTGAACTATGGCTACACCTTC
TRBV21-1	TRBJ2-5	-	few	CASSKDAARQGPQETQYF	TGTGCCAGCAGCAAAGACGCCGCTAGACAGGGCCCCCAAGAGACCCAGTACTTC
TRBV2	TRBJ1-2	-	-	CASSDQGTYGYTF	TGTGCCAGCAGTGATCAGGGGACCTATGGCTACACCTTC
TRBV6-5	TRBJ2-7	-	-	CASSYLGLGSQYEQYF	TGTGCCAGCAGTTACTTAGGGCTCGGGAGTCAATACGAGCAGTACTTC
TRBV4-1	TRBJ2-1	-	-	CASSQEKRTWRDEQFF	TGCGCCAGCAGCCAAGAGAAGCGGACCTGGCGAGATGAGCAGTTCTTC
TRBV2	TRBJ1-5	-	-	CASSDRDSNQPQHF	TGTGCCAGCAGTGACAGGGATAGCAATCAGCCCCAGCATTTT
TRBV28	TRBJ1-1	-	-	CASSLWGQGINTEAFF	TGTGCCAGCAGTTTATGGGGTCAGGGCATTAACACTGAAGCTTTCTTT
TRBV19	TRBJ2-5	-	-	CASSQVQETQYF	TGTGCCAGTAGTCAGGTCCAAGAGACCCAGTACTTC
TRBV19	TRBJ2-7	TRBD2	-	CASSGLAGGPPVEQYF	TGTGCCAGTAGTGGACTAGCGGGAGGGCCTCCCGTCGAGCAGTACTTC
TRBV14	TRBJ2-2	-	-	CASKMMGFTGELFF	TGTGCCAGCAAAATGATGGGATTTACCGGGGAGCTGTTTTTT
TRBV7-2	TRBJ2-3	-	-	CASSFHASSGYF	TGTGCCAGCAGCTTCCACGCCTCCTCAGGGTATTTT
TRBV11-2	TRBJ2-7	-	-	CASSSQRVYEQYF	TGTGCCAGCAGCTCCCAGAGGGTTTACGAGCAGTACTTC
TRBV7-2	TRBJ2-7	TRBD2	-	CASSFNPGLAKYEQYF	TGTGCCAGCAGCTTTAATCCGGGACTAGCGAAATACGAGCAGTACTTC
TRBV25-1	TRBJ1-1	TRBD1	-	CASSDGTENTEAFF	TGTGCCAGCAGTGACGGGACAGAGAACACTGAAGCTTTCTTT